The clone carrying this TCR beta chain came up many times. The target antigen is unknown. The data were taken from a study of T cells in Graves' hyperthyroidism and ophthalmopathy. The CDR3 regions of TCR beta were amplified from RNA transcripts. HTBI primers drove first-round RT-PCR of the TCR CDR3. TCRdb recomputed calls from the multiplex PCR reads with MiXCR, one row per CDR3 protein. The sample consists of 500,000 to 650,000 distinct CDR3 sequences, 13% to 15% of them appearing once. Per germline, CDR1 DFQATT and CDR2 SNEGSKA (reference sequence). The CDR3 loop spans 14 amino acids. Trimming cost V 4 bases and J 5 bases, with 17 bases left between them. Diagnoses were established using clinical symptoms, serum thyroxine and TRAb, thyroid ultrasound and orbital computed tomography. PBMCs were derived from approximately 10 ml fresh peripheral blood. Study outcomes and limitations: Through a model of 13 V-J features, ophthalmopathy was separated from stable hyperthyroidism. The model anticipated ophthalmopathy a median about 6.5 months pre-onset.

V gene TRBV20-1 combines with J gene TRBJ2-5; no firm D call. The TCR sequence derives from a woman aged 45-65 years with Graves' ophthalmopathy. The sample consisted of blood. CDR3: CSAKGYGVGETQYF. The CDR3 coding sequence is TGCAGTGCTAAAGGATATGGGGTCGGCGAGACCCAGTACTTC.